The TCR beta chain under discussion was sequenced for a study of T-cell memory formation after mild COVID-19. Germline V gene sequence: CDR1 DFQATT, CDR2 SNEGSKA (reference sequence). V shed 7 bases and J shed 4 bases, with 21 bases lying between them. There are 15 residues in the CDR3. This clonotype was observed a few times. One entry per CDR3 protein results from TCRdb running MiXCR on the 5' RACE reads. The sample lists 450,000 to 700,000 distinct CDR3 sequences, 18% occurring once. The receptor comes from an adult woman who had mild COVID-19 (a few samples of this study predate the infection). Cell type and time point are not known. Specimen: PBMCs or a T cell subset sorted from them (not recorded which). The chain couples TRBV20-1 to TRBJ2-3; D possibly corresponds to TRBD2 (5 bases). The CDR3 here is CSVPSLGVVADTQYF. The CDR3 DNA follows: TGCAGTGTCCCCTCCCTCGGGGTGGTCGCAGATACGCAGTATTTT.